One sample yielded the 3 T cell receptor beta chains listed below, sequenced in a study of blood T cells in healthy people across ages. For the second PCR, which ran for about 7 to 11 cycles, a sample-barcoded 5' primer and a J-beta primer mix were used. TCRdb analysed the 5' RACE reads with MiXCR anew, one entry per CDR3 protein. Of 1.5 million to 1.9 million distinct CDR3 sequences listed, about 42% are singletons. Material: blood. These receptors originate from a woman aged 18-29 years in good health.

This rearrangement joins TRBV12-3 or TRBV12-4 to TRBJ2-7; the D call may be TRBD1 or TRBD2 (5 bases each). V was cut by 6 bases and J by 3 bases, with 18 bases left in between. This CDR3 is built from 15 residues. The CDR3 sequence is CASSSAPGPNYEQYF. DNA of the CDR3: TGTGCCAGCAGCTCCGCCCCGGGACCAAACTACGAGCAGTACTTC.

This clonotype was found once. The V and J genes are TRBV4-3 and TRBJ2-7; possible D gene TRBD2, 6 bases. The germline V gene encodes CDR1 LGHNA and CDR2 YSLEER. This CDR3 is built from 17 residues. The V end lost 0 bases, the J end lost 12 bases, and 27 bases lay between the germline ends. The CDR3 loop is CASSQDFVSRSGETRYF. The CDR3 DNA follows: TGCGCCAGCAGCCAAGATTTCGTGTCCCGTTCGGGAGAGACCCGGTACTTC.

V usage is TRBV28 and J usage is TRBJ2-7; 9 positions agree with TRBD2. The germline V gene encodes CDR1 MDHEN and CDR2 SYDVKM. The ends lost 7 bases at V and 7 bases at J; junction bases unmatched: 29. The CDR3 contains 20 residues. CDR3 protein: CASTFIAGAWGKSSYNEQYF. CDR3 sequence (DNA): TGTGCCAGCACCTTCATAGCGGGAGCTTGGGGGAAGAGCTCCTACAATGAGCAGTACTTC.